This passage covers 13 T cell receptor beta chains from one sample sequenced in a study of blood T cell repertoires in COVID-19 (TCRdb year 2020). Library prep was done by the immunoSEQ multiplex PCR assay. The immuneACCESS repertoire file appears here via TCRdb, limited to in-frame rearrangements. These files lack a portion of the clones; in checked studies, under half of the deficit traces to unresolved V genes, and the cause of the others is not known. The sample table contains about 220,000 clones; only one count was recorded for less than 85% of them. Over 7% of the sample belongs to the ten largest clones. The sequencing input was peripheral blood. The receptors were sampled from a woman in her seventies with acute or convalescent COVID-19.

The count of this clone is one. The V and J genes are TRBV10-1 and TRBJ2-2; 8 bases line up with TRBD1. This CDR3 has 14 amino acids. The V and J ends lost 6 bases and 3 bases, in that order; junction bases with no gene match: 3. Germline lookup yields CDR1 WNHNN and CDR2 SYGVQD (reference sequence). DNA for the CDR3: TGCGCCAGCAGAGGGGGACAGGACACCGGGGAGCTGTTTTTT. Translating gives CASRGGQDTGELFF.

The gene calls are TRBV9 and TRBJ2-7; D not certain. V was clipped by 7 bases and J by 1 base, with 9 bases between them. The CDR3 has 12 amino acids. Germline V gives CDR1 SGDLS, CDR2 YYNGEE. The CDR3 is CASGTESYEQYF. In DNA, the CDR3 is TGTGCCAGCGGAACAGAGTCCTACGAGCAGTACTTC.

The gene calls are TRBV2 and TRBJ2-3; 9 bases are shared with TRBD1. The CDR3 sequence is 15 residues long. With V trimmed by 3 bases and J by 7 bases, 8 bases remained unmatched. CDR1 and CDR2 (germline): SNHLY, FYNNEI. The CDR3 sequence is CASSDPGQGLYTQYF. CDR3 DNA sequence: TGTGCCAGCAGTGATCCGGGACAGGGACTATATACGCAGTATTTT.

The CDR3 reads CASSYLGLQHF. The CDR3 DNA is TGTGCCAGCAGTTATTTGGGACTGCAGCATTTT. The J gene is TRBJ1-5, the V gene TRBV6-5; a possible D gene is TRBD1 (5 bases). Per the germline V gene, CDR1 is MNHEY and CDR2 is SVGAGI. This CDR3 has 11 residues. Between the trimmed V and J ends, which lost 3 bases and 13 bases, there was a span of 10 bases.

The CDR3: CASSSGGGAQYF. The CDR3, as DNA: TGTGCCAGCAGCTCGGGCGGGGGTGCCCAGTACTTC. This chain joins TRBV6-6 and TRBJ2-5; 7 bases align to TRBD2. The CDR3 is made up of 12 amino acids. CDR1 is MNHNY, CDR2 SVGAGI, per germline (reference sequence). V trimming: 6 bases; J trimming: 9 bases; junction bases outside the gene matches: 7.

The V gene is TRBV5-1, the J gene TRBJ2-5, with D tentatively TRBD2 (6 bases). Trimming took off 4 bases at V and 1 base at J, with 11 bases between the two ends. The CDR3 has 14 residues. Per the germline V gene, CDR1 is SGHRS and CDR2 is YFSETQ. Written as DNA, the CDR3 is TGCGCCAGCAGCCCCGGAGGGGCCCAAGAGACCCAGTACTTC. This encodes CASSPGGAQETQYF.

V gene TRBV30 combines with J gene TRBJ2-7, with D possibly being TRBD2 (5 bases). Germline values: CDR1 GTSNPN, CDR2 SVGIG (reference sequence). The CDR3 covers 14 residues. With 2 bases removed from V and 1 base from J, the gap between germline ends came to 12 bases. The CDR3, as DNA: TGTGCCTGGAGTACGGCATGGAGGTCCTACGAGCAGTACTTC. Protein sequence: CAWSTAWRSYEQYF.

This chain uses TRBV6-1 with TRBJ2-7; D unclear. Germline CDR1 and CDR2: MNHNS and SASEGT. Trimming pared 0 bases from V and 2 bases from J, leaving 5 bases between. The CDR3 contains 13 residues. The CDR3 spells CASSEAKPYEQYF. CDR3 nucleotides: TGTGCCAGCAGTGAAGCGAAGCCCTACGAGCAGTACTTC.

This clone appeared once. The rearrangement uses TRBV7-9 and TRBJ1-2; TRBD1 matches at 9 bases. This CDR3 is built from 14 residues. Trimming took 1 base from V and 7 from J; bases not matched to a gene: 4. Germline V gene sequence: CDR1 SEHNR, CDR2 FQNEAQ (reference sequence). This CDR3 reads CASSLDGTGSGYTF. CDR3 DNA sequence: TGTGCCAGCAGCTTAGATGGGACAGGGTCTGGCTACACCTTC.

This sequence joins TRBV6-1 and TRBJ1-1, with 10 bases lining up with TRBD1. The junction had 15 bases not matched to a gene; V was cut back by 4 bases and J by 1 base. The CDR3 has 19 residues. Germline V gene lookup returns CDR1 MNHNS and CDR2 SASEGT. Here the CDR3 DNA reads TGTGCCAGCAGTGCTACCGGGACAGGGGTTTTTCGGGCGAACACTGAAGCTTTCTTT. Its protein is CASSATGTGVFRANTEAFF.

The V call is TRBV7-2, the J call TRBJ1-2; unclear D gene. Germline V gives CDR1 SGHTA, CDR2 FQGNSA. CDR3 length: 15 residues. Trimming removed 4 bases from V and 0 bases from J, with 12 bases in between. CDR3 DNA: TGTGCCAGCAGCTCTCCCGAGGGTACTAACTATGGCTACACCTTC. It yields the protein CASSSPEGTNYGYTF.

This rearrangement joins TRBV6-2 or TRBV6-3 to TRBJ2-1, with 7 bases aligning to TRBD1. The CDR3 has 15 residues. CDR1 MNHEY and CDR2 SVGEGT come from the germline V gene. V shed 5 bases, J shed 6 bases, and the junction held 10 bases outside the gene matches. In DNA form, the CDR3 reads TGTGCCAGCAGTCCCGAGGGGGCTTGGGTCAATGAGCAGTTCTTC. It translates to CASSPEGAWVNEQFF.

Many counts were recorded for this clone. The chain recombines TRBV19 with TRBJ1-5, with TRBD1 as a possible D gene (5 bases). The CDR3 runs 15 residues. The V end was cut by 5 bases, the J end by 4 bases, with 15 bases between. The germline gives CDR1 LNHDA, CDR2 SQIVND (reference sequence). The CDR3 DNA sequence: TGTGCCAGTAGTGGGGGGGAGATAAGAAATCAGCCCCAGCATTTT. Protein product: CASSGGEIRNQPQHF.